The entry that follows covers one T cell receptor (beta chain) sequence. The entry originates in a study of control samples from healthy donors and cancer patients. Method: immunoSEQ multiplex PCR; TCRdb's copy keeps in-frame clones and lacks some. The sample lists approximately 54,000 clones; about nine tenths were seen once. Per the germline V gene, CDR1 is LGHDT and CDR2 is YNNKEL (reference sequence). The CDR3 extends over 13 amino acids. Between the trimmed V and J ends, which lost 4 bases and 1 base, there was a span of 7 bases. Sequenced: PBMCs. The chain links TRBV3-1 (or the pseudogene TRBV3-2) to TRBJ1-1, with D possibly TRBD1 on 6 matching bases. This sequence was found in a man aged 50 to 60 with head and neck cancer. This CDR3 is CASSRGQNTEAFF. DNA for the CDR3: TGTGCCAGCAGCCGGGGACAGAACACTGAAGCTTTCTTT.